Below, 5 T cell receptor beta chains from the same sample are listed, as sequenced in a study of T-cell memory formation after mild COVID-19. TCRdb re-called the 5' RACE reads through MiXCR, storing one row per CDR3 protein. Among a few hundred thousand distinct CDR3 sequences listed, around 8% were seen once. The sample taken for sequencing was PBMCs or a T cell subset sorted from them (not recorded which). These receptors were taken from a man aged 18 to 29 who had mild COVID-19 (a few samples of this study predate the infection). Cell type and time point are not known.

This clonotype showed up just a few times. The rearrangement joins TRBV24-1 to TRBJ1-5; perhaps TRBD1 as D (6 bases). The CDR3 extends over 14 amino acids. V lost 5 bases and J lost 7, with 14 bases in between. Looked up from germline, CDR1 is KGHDR and CDR2 is SFDVKD. CDR3 amino acids: CATSAGGASQPQHF. In nucleotides, the CDR3 is TGTGCCACCAGTGCGGGGGGCGCTTCACAGCCCCAGCATTTT.

The gene calls are TRBV5-1 and TRBJ2-7; D unclear. V shed 4 bases and J shed 0 bases, with 17 bases lying between them. This CDR3 has 16 amino acids. The germline V gene encodes CDR1 SGHRS and CDR2 YFSETQ. The CDR3 reads CASSSRDRRCSYEQYV. Here the CDR3 DNA reads TGCGCCAGCAGCAGTAGAGACCGAAGGTGCTCCTACGAGCAGTACGTC.

This clonotype was recorded a few times. The V and J genes are TRBV6-2 or TRBV6-3 and TRBJ2-4; tentatively, D is TRBD2 (6 bases). Trimming removed 6 bases from V and 0 bases from J, with 18 bases in between. Germline V gives CDR1 MNHEY, CDR2 SVGEGT. The CDR3 length is 17 residues. CDR3 in amino acids: CASSPGLIPLAKNIQYF. The CDR3 DNA reads as TGTGCCAGCAGCCCGGGACTTATCCCTCTAGCCAAAAACATTCAGTACTTC.

This clonotype was seen a handful of times. V and J are TRBV11-2 and TRBJ1-1; 7 bases match TRBD1. Per germline, CDR1 SGHAT and CDR2 FQNNGV. V lost 5 bases and J lost 2; bases outside the gene matches: 5. This CDR3 has 14 amino acids. The CDR3 loop reads CASSEGDRNTEAFF. Here the CDR3 DNA reads TGTGCCAGCAGCGAGGGGGACAGAAACACTGAAGCTTTCTTT.

There are many counts of this clonotype. J is TRBJ2-3 and V is TRBV6-4, with TRBD2 matching over 9 bases. Trimming took 6 bases from V and 4 from J; bases not matched to a gene: 5. Germline V gives CDR1 MRHNA, CDR2 SNTAGT. CDR3 length: 14 residues. The CDR3 nucleotides read TGTGCCAGCAGCGCTAGCGGGGAGTCAGATACGCAGTATTTT. It is translated as CASSASGESDTQYF.